Presented here are 21 T cell receptor beta chains from one specimen sequenced in a study of blood T cell repertoires in COVID-19. Assay used: immunoSEQ multiplex PCR; TCRdb lists only in-frame clones, some missing. This sample carries about 70,000 clones, 81% of them seen once, and the ten largest clones take roughly 0.83%. Source material: peripheral blood. All receptors come from a woman in her 70s with acute or convalescent COVID-19.

The V call is TRBV2, the J call TRBJ1-5, with unresolved D. CDR3 length equals 13 residues. Germline CDR1 SNHLY, CDR2 FYNNEI. Trimming stripped 2 bases from V and 5 bases from J, with 7 bases between. DNA of the CDR3: TGTGCCAGCAGTGAATTTTCCGATCAGCCCCAGCATTTT. Translating gives CASSEFSDQPQHF.

The chain joins TRBV5-4 to TRBJ2-3; no clear D gene. The V gene lost 0 bases and the J gene lost 2 bases, with 7 bases spanning the gap. Germline values: CDR1 SGHNT, CDR2 YYREEE (reference sequence). The CDR3 loop spans 14 amino acids. Written as DNA, the CDR3 is TGTGCCAGCAGCTTGGAGATAGTCACAGATACGCAGTATTTT. It translates to CASSLEIVTDTQYF. Supplemented by reference TRBV5-4 and TRBJ2-3, the full variable domain reads ETGVTQSPTHLIKTRGQQVTLRCSSQSGHNTVSWYQQALGQGPQFIFQYYREEENGRGNFPPRFSGLQFPNYSSELNVNALELDDSALYLCASSLEIVTDTQYFGPGTRLTVL.

This rearrangement joins TRBV29-1 to TRBJ1-1; D remains ambiguous. V was shortened by 2 bases and J by 3 bases, with 7 bases between the two germline ends. Germline V gene lookup returns CDR1 SQVTM and CDR2 ANQGSEA. This CDR3 has 12 residues. The CDR3 loop reads CSVEPGHTEAFF. CDR3 nucleotide sequence: TGCAGCGTTGAACCTGGGCACACTGAAGCTTTCTTT.

The chain is built from TRBV30 and TRBJ1-2; the D gene is possibly TRBD1 (5 bases). Trimming pared 2 bases from V and 4 bases from J, leaving 20 bases between. The CDR3 is 16 amino acids. Germline CDR1 GTSNPN, CDR2 SVGIG (reference sequence). The CDR3 nucleotides are TGTGCCTGGAGTCCCCCGGGGGGGATATGGGTCTATGGCTACACCTTC. Translated, it gives CAWSPPGGIWVYGYTF.

DNA for the CDR3: TGTGCCTGGAGTGTTCGGAGCTCTGGAAACACCATATATTTT. Translation gives CAWSVRSSGNTIYF. The rearrangement uses TRBV30 and TRBJ1-3; D unresolved. The V end was cut by 0 bases, the J end by 0 bases, with 6 bases between. The germline gives CDR1 GTSNPN, CDR2 SVGIG (reference sequence). The CDR3 has 14 amino acids.

The V call is TRBV28, the J call TRBJ1-4, with D hard to call. Between the trimmed V and J ends, which lost 6 bases and 0 bases, there was a span of 14 bases. Looked up from germline, CDR1 is MDHEN and CDR2 is SYDVKM. This CDR3 is 16 amino acids long. This CDR3 is CASSRGIAATNEKLFF. The DNA of the CDR3 is TGTGCCAGCAGCCGGGGTATCGCGGCAACTAATGAAAAACTGTTTTTT. The full variable domain, its missing parts supplied by reference TRBV28 and TRBJ1-4, is DVKVTQSSRYLVKRTGEKVFLECVQDMDHENMFWYRQDPGLGLRLIYFSYDVKMKEKGDIPEGYSVSREKKERFSLILESASTNQTSMYLCASSRGIAATNEKLFFGSGTQLSVL.

This clone was seen only once. This chain uses TRBV6-2 or TRBV6-3 with TRBJ2-3; D might be TRBD2 (5 bases). CDR3 size: 11 residues. The germline gives CDR1 MNHEY, CDR2 SVGEGT. V lost 2 bases and J 8 bases, leaving 5 bases between the germline ends. In DNA, the CDR3 is TGTGCCAGCAGTTACGGGAGTACGCAGTATTTT. This codes for CASSYGSTQYF.

The chain combines TRBV6-6 with TRBJ2-2; D might be TRBD1 (6 bases). The CDR3 spans 13 residues. The V and J ends lost 7 bases and 6 bases respectively, with 12 bases between them. The germline V gene encodes CDR1 MNHNY and CDR2 SVGAGI (reference sequence). CDR3 residues: CASTQGSPGELFF. The CDR3 nucleotides are TGTGCCAGCACACAGGGTTCTCCCGGGGAGCTGTTTTTT.

The chain joins TRBV4-1 to TRBJ1-1, with 10 nucleotides matching TRBD1. Germline V CDR1 and CDR2: MGHRA, YSYEKL. Trimming at V came to 4 bases and at J to 0 bases, leaving 2 bases not matched to a gene. The length of the CDR3 is 15 residues. The CDR3 region is CASSRGQGMNTEAFF. As DNA, the CDR3 is TGCGCCAGCAGCCGGGGACAGGGGATGAACACTGAAGCTTTCTTT.

This chain joins TRBV7-6 and TRBJ2-2, with 7 positions matching TRBD2. The CDR3 runs to 17 residues. V lost 6 bases and J lost 3; bases outside the gene matches: 13. CDR1 and CDR2 from the germline V gene are SGHVS and FNYEAQ. The CDR3 nucleotides are TGTGCCAGCAGAGACCGTTTTTCGGCGGGAGACACCGGGGAGCTGTTTTTT. Translated, it gives CASRDRFSAGDTGELFF.

V gene TRBV5-8 combines with J gene TRBJ2-7; the D gene is possibly TRBD2 (6 bases). Germline V gives CDR1 SGHTS, CDR2 YDEGEE. Trimming left V 4 bases short and J 4 bases short, with 15 bases between. The CDR3 is 14 residues long. The CDR3 region has the DNA TGTGCCAGCAGCCTGGGAGGAGCGCTGTACGAGCAGTACTTC. Protein sequence: CASSLGGALYEQYF.

The genes are TRBV5-6 and TRBJ1-1, with 7 bases identical to TRBD1. Germline lookup yields CDR1 SGHDT and CDR2 YYEEEE. The length of the CDR3 is 17 residues. V was clipped by 4 bases and J by 0 bases; unmatched bases: 12. CDR3 amino acids: CASSTFYRGIMNTEAFF. In nucleotides, the CDR3 is TGTGCCAGCAGCACATTCTACAGGGGAATCATGAACACTGAAGCTTTCTTT.

The J gene is TRBJ2-3, the V gene TRBV2; D remains unclear. With 6 bases removed from V and 1 base from J, the gap between germline ends came to 17 bases. Germline V gene data show CDR1 as SNHLY and CDR2 as FYNNEI. The CDR3 contains 16 residues. The DNA for the CDR3 is TGTGCCAGCAGCCAAGACAATCTCCCCGGCACAGATACGCAGTATTTT. Translating it yields CASSQDNLPGTDTQYF. Complete variable domain (other parts from reference TRBV2 and TRBJ2-3): EPEVTQTPSHQVTQMGQEVILRCVPISNHLYFYWYRQILGQKVEFLVSFYNNEISEKSEIFDDQFSVERPDGSNFTLKIRSTKLEDSAMYFCASSQDNLPGTDTQYFGPGTRLTVL.

This rearrangement joins TRBV5-4 to TRBJ1-2; 8 nucleotides line up with TRBD1. V lost 0 bases, J lost 5 bases, and 6 bases stayed unmatched. CDR3 size: 15 residues. The germline V gene encodes CDR1 SGHNT and CDR2 YYREEE (reference sequence). The CDR3 spells CASSLGQGRQYGYTF. CDR3 in DNA: TGTGCCAGCAGCTTGGGACAGGGGCGACAATATGGCTACACCTTC.

The CDR3 sequence: CSVHGEGPGVTDTQYF. As DNA, the CDR3 is TGCAGCGTCCATGGGGAGGGTCCGGGAGTCACAGATACGCAGTATTTT. This rearrangement joins TRBV29-1 to TRBJ2-3, with TRBD2 matching 7 bases. CDR1 and CDR2 (germline): SQVTM, ANQGSEA. This CDR3 region has 16 residues. With 6 bases clipped from V and 2 bases from J, the junction kept 14 bases outside the gene matches.

The chain carries TRBV6-5 and TRBJ2-7, with 9 bases identical to TRBD1. This CDR3 is built from 14 residues. V trimming: 9 bases; J trimming: 6 bases; junction bases outside the gene matches: 12. The germline V gene encodes CDR1 MNHEY and CDR2 SVGAGI. The CDR3 DNA is TGTGCCAGGGGGCGGACAGGGGAGTCGGTCGAGCAGTACTTC. Translation gives CARGRTGESVEQYF.

This clone has more than one count but fewer than ten. This rearrangement joins TRBV6-5 to TRBJ2-1, with 8 positions matching TRBD2. With 7 bases clipped from V and 10 bases from J, the junction kept 9 bases outside the gene matches. CDR1 MNHEY and CDR2 SVGAGI come from the germline V gene. CDR3 size: 13 residues. Here the CDR3 reads CASTAGGDREQFF. Here the CDR3 DNA reads TGTGCCAGCACCGCGGGGGGCGATAGGGAGCAGTTCTTC.

The chain has TRBV15 and TRBJ1-3; unclear D gene. The CDR3 extends over 16 amino acids. CDR1 and CDR2 from the germline V gene are LNHNV and YYDKDF (reference sequence). V was shortened by 3 bases and J by 0 bases, with 12 bases between the two germline ends. The CDR3 here is CATSRDYGDSGNTIYF. The DNA of the CDR3 is TGTGCCACCAGCAGGGACTACGGGGACTCTGGAAACACCATATATTTT.

The chain couples TRBV6-5 to TRBJ2-1; 9 positions agree with TRBD2. The germline V gene encodes CDR1 MNHEY and CDR2 SVGAGI. This CDR3 region has 15 residues. Trimming at V came to 0 bases and at J to 6 bases, leaving 3 bases not matched to a gene. CDR3 residues: CASSYSLTSGNEQFF. Written as DNA, the CDR3 is TGTGCCAGCAGTTACTCCCTGACTAGCGGCAATGAGCAGTTCTTC.

This clone was recorded a few times. The rearrangement joins TRBV9 to TRBJ1-1, with TRBD1 as a possible D gene (5 bases). CDR1 is SGDLS and CDR2 is YYNGEE in the germline V gene. The CDR3 consists of 13 residues. Trimming left V 2 bases short and J 1 base short, with 6 bases between. This CDR3 is CASSVTANTEAFF. In nucleotides, the CDR3 is TGTGCCAGCAGCGTGACAGCGAACACTGAAGCTTTCTTT.

The chain carries TRBV10-3 and TRBJ2-1; 11 nucleotides line up with TRBD1. Germline assignment: CDR1 ENHRY and CDR2 SYGVKD. The CDR3 is 15 residues long. V shed 4 bases and J 6 bases; nucleotides not matched to a gene: 5. The CDR3 sequence is CAISADRGPTNEQFF. The CDR3 coding sequence is TGTGCCATCAGTGCGGACAGGGGGCCCACCAATGAGCAGTTCTTC.